The entry below gives a single T cell receptor beta chain sequence along with its context. What it recognizes is unknown. Since a far larger clone is one base different, this is likely a read error. These data are taken from a study of regulatory T cells in long-lasting Graves disease. Study details: Antithyroid drug use was under 3 months in newly diagnosed Graves' patients.

The CDR3 covers 14 residues. Germline V gene data show CDR1 as MNHEY and CDR2 as SVGEGT. After removal of 2 bases from V and 5 bases from J, the junction contained 5 bases not matched to a gene. The time point: newly diagnosed GD, antithyroid drugs for less than 3 months. From PBMCs, RNA was extracted and then used to make the TCR library. Arm-PCR with iRepertoire HTBI primers amplified the CDR3 regions for these TCR beta libraries. TCRdb processed the multiplex PCR reads anew with MiXCR; each CDR3 protein has one entry. The data hold under 300,000 distinct CDR3 sequences, with 20% observed a single time. Study observations and caveats: The researchers studied only peripheral blood, not thyroid tissue. Preferential use of TRBV28, TRBJ1-2 and TRBJ2-5 was seen in persistent disease.

The J gene is TRBJ2-5, the V gene TRBV6-2 or TRBV6-3, with 7 bases that match TRBD2. The specimen was peripheral blood mononuclear cells (PBMCs), collected at new diagnosis, from a patient treated with antithyroid drugs. This clonotype was obtained from a female donor with Graves disease. CDR3 in DNA: TGTGCCAGCAGTTACCTCGGGACTATTGAGACCCAGTACTTC. Translating it yields CASSYLGTIETQYF.